This TCR beta chain was recovered during a study of neurological immune-mediated disorders. This CDR3 is 17 amino acids long. Germline loops: CDR1 SGHAT, CDR2 FQNNGV. The V and J ends lost 6 bases and 2 bases respectively, with 22 bases between them. This clonotype was seen at least ten times. The healthy controls volunteered at a blood bank in Maryland, USA. The making of cDNA relied on 5'RACE with 10-nucleotide random UMIs. TCRdb re-called the 5' RACE reads with MiXCR, one entry per CDR3 protein. The table has approximately 74,000 distinct CDR3 sequences, about 9.4% seen once; the top ten hold 1.7%. The chain has TRBV11-2 and TRBJ2-5; no reliable D call. Sequencing was performed on PBMCs. This clonotype was obtained from a man in his fifties or sixties in good health. The CDR3 nucleotides read TGTGCCAGCAGTTCTGGAAAGCCCACAAGGAAACAAGAGACCCAGTACTTC. Residues: CASSSGKPTRKQETQYF.